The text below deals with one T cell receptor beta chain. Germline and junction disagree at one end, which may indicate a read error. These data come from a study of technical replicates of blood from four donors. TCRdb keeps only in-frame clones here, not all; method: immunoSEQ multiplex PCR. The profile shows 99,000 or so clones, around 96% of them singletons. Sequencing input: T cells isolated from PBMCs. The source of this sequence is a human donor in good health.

CDR3 loop: CATGTGDNENLFF. The CDR3 DNA is TGTGCCACCGGGACAGGGGATAATGAAAATCTGTTTTTT. J is TRBJ1-4 and V is TRBV15; TRBD1 agrees at 10 bases. The CDR3 is made up of 13 amino acids. Germline CDR1 is LNHNV and CDR2 is YYDKDF (reference sequence).